This TCR beta chain derives from a study of CD8 T cells in ankylosing spondylitis. This clonotype was seen only a few times. As the method for making TCR beta libraries, quantitative 5'-RACE with molecular barcodes was used. TCRdb passed the 5' RACE reads through MiXCR, listing each CDR3 protein once. The table lists some 90,000 distinct CDR3 sequences, 27% of them singletons. Sequencing was done on a sample of blood, either unsorted or a sorted T cell fraction (not recorded which). The origin of this receptor is a male donor with ankylosing spondylitis or in good health (not recorded which).

CDR3 region: CASGGQGLSGNTIYF. CDR3 DNA sequence: TGCGCCAGCGGGGGACAGGGCCTCTCTGGAAACACCATATATTTT. This chain joins TRBV4-1 and TRBJ1-3; 9 bases are shared with TRBD1. The length of the CDR3 is 15 residues. J was trimmed by 0 bases and V by 8 bases; bases with no gene match: 5. The germline gives CDR1 MGHRA, CDR2 YSYEKL.